The entry below gives a single TCR beta chain sequence along with its context. TCRdb's table, derived via immunoSEQ multiplex PCR, lists solely in-frame clones and lacks some. The repertoire includes 85,000 to 100,000 clones, approximately 92% of them detected once, and about 2% sits in the top ten. The data originate from a study of T cell changes during pregnancy in multiple sclerosis. The CDR3 runs 15 residues. Germline loops: CDR1 SGHAT, CDR2 FQNNGV. Trimming stripped 5 bases from V and 0 bases from J, with 11 bases between. Sequenced material: peripheral blood, taken after pregnancy. The TCR sequence derives from a female donor with multiple sclerosis, enrolled in a pregnancy study. This chain connects TRBV11-2 to TRBJ1-3; no firm D call. The CDR3 spells CASSPLFSSGNTIYF. As DNA, the CDR3 is TGTGCCAGCAGCCCCCTTTTCAGCTCTGGAAACACCATATATTTT.